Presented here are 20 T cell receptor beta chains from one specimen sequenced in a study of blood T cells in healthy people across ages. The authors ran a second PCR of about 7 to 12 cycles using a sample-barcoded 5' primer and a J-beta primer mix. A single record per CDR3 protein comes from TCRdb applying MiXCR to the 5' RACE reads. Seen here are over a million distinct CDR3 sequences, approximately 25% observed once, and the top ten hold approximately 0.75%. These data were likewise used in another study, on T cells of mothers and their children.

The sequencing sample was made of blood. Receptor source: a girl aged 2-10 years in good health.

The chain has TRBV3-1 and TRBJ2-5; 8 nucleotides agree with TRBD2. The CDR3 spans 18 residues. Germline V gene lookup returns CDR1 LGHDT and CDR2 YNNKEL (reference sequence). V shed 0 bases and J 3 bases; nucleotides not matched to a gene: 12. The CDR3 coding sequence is TGTGCCAGCAGCCAAGATCGAATAGCGGGGCCGAGAAAAGAGACCCAGTACTTC. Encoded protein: CASSQDRIAGPRKETQYF.

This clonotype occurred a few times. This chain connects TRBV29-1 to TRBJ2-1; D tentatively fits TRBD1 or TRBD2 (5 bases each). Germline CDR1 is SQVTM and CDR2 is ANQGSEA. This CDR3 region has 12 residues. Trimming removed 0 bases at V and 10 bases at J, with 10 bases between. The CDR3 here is CSVEERGAEQFF. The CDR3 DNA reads TGCAGCGTTGAAGAACGGGGCGCGGAGCAGTTCTTC.

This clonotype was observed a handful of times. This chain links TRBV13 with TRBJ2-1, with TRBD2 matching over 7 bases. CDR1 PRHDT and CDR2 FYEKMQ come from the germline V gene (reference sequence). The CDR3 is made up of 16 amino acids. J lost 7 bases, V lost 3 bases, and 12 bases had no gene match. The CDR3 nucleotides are TGTGCCAGCAGCTTTGGGGGGGAGGGCCCGCTGAATGAGCAGTTCTTC. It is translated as CASSFGGEGPLNEQFF.

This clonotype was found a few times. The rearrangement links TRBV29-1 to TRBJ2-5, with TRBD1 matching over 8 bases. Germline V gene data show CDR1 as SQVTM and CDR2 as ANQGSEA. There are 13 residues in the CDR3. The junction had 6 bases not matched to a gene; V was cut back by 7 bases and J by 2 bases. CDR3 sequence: CSAKTGVQETQYF. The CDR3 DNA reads TGCAGCGCGAAGACAGGGGTACAAGAGACCCAGTACTTC.

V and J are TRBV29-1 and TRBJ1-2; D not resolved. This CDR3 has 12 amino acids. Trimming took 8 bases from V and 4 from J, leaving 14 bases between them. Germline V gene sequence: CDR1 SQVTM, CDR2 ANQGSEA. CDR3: CSCITETYGYTF. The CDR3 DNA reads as TGCAGCTGTATAACGGAGACCTATGGCTACACCTTC.

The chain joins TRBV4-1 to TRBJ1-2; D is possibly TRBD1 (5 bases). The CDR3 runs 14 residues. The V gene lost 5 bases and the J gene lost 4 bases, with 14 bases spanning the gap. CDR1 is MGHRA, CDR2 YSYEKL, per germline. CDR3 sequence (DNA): TGCGCCAGCAGCGGCGTGGGGGGGGGCTATGGCTACACCTTC. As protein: CASSGVGGGYGYTF.

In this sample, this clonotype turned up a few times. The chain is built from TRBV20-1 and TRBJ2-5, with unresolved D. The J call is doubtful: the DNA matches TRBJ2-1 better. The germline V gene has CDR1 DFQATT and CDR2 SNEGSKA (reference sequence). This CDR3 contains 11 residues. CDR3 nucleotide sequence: TGCAGTGCTTCCCATCGCAATGAGCAGTTCTTC. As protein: CSASHRNEQFF.

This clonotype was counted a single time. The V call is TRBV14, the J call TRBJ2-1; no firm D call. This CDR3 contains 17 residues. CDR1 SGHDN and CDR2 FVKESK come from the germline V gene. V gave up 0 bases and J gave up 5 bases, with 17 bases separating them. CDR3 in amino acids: CASSQDEGMAQNNEQFF. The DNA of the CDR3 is TGTGCCAGCAGCCAAGACGAAGGAATGGCACAAAACAATGAGCAGTTCTTC.

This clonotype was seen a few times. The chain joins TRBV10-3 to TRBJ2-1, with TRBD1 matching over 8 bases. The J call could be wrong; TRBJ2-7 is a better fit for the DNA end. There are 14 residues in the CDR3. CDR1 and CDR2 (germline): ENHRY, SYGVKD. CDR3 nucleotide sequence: TGTGCCATCAGAAAGGACAGGGAAGTCTACGAGCAGTACTTC. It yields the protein CAIRKDREVYEQYF.

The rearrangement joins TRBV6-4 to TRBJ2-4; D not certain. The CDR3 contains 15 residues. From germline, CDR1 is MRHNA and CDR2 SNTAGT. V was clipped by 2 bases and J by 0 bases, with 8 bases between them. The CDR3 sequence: CASSDRLLAKNIQYF. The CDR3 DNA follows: TGTGCCAGCAGTGACCGCCTTCTAGCCAAAAACATTCAGTACTTC.

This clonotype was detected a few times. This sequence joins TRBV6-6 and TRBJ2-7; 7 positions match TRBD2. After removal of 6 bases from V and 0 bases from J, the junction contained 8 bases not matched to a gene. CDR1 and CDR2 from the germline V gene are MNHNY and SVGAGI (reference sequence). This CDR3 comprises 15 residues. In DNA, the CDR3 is TGTGCCAGCAGCCAAAGCGGGGCCATCTCCTACGAGCAGTACTTC. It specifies CASSQSGAISYEQYF.

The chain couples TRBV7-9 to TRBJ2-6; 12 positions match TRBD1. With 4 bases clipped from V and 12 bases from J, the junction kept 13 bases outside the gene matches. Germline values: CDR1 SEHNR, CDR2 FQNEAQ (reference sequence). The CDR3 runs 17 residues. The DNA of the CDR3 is TGTGCCAGCAGCTCAGCGGGACAGGGGGCGGGCAAGAGCGTCCTGACTTTC. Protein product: CASSSAGQGAGKSVLTF.

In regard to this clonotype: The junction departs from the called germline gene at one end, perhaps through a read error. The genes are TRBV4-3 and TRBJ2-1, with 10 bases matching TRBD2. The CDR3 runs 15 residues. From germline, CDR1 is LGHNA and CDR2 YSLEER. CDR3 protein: CASNQQRGGHNEQFF. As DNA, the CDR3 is TGCGCCAGCAACCAACAGCGGGGGGGTCACAATGAGCAGTTCTTC.

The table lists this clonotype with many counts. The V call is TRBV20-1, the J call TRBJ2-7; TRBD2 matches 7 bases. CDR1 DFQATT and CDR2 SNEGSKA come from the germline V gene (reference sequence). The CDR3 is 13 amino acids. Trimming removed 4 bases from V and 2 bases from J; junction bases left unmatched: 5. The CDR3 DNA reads TGCAGTGCTATTGCGGGAGCCACCTACGAGCAGTACTTC. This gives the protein CSAIAGATYEQYF.

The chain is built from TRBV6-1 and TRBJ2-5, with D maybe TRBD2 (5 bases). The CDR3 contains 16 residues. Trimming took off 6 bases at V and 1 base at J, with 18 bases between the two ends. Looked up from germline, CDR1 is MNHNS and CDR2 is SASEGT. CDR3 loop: CASRLRLFGIQETQYF. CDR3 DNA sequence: TGTGCCAGCAGACTCCGATTATTCGGGATCCAAGAGACCCAGTACTTC.

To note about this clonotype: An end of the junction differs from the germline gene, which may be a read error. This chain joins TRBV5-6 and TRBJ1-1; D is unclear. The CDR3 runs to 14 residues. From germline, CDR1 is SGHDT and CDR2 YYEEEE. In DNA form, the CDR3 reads TGTGCCAGCAGCGGCGTCAGCAAGAACACTGAAGCCTTCTTT. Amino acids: CASSGVSKNTEAFF. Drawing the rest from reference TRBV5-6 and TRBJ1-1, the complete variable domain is DAGVTQSPTHLIKTRGQQVTLRCSPKSGHDTVSWYQQALGQGPQFIFQYYEEEERQRGNFPDRFSGHQFPNYSSELNVNALLLGDSALYLCASSGVSKNTEAFFGQGTRLTVV.

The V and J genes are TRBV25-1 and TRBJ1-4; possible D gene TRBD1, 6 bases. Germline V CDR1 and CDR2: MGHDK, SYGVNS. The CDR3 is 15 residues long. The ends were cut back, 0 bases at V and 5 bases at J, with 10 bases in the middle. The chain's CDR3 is CASSEYGTKNEKLFF. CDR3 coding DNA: TGTGCCAGCAGTGAATATGGGACAAAGAATGAAAAACTGTTTTTT.

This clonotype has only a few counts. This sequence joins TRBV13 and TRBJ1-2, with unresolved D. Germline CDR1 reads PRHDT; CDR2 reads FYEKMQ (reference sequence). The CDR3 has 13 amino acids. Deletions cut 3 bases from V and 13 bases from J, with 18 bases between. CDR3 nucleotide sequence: TGTGCCAGCAGCTTGGATATACCGATGGCATCCACCTTC. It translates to CASSLDIPMASTF. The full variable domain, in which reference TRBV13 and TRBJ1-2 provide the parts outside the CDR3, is AAGVIQSPRHLIKEKRETATLKCYPIPRHDTVYWYQQGPGQDPQFLISFYEKMQSDKGSIPDRFSAQQFSDYHSELNMSSLELGDSALYFCASSLDIPMASTFGSGTRLTVV.

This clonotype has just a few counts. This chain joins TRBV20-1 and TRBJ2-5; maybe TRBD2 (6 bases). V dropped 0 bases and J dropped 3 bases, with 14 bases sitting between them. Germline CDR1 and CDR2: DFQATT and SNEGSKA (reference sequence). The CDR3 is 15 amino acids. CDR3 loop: CSARDSSGVKETQYF. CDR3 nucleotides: TGCAGTGCTAGAGATTCTTCGGGGGTGAAAGAGACCCAGTACTTC.

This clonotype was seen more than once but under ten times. The CDR3: CASSSTRTQETQYF. The CDR3 bases are TGTGCCAGCAGCTCGACTCGAACCCAAGAGACCCAGTACTTC. The V and J genes are TRBV7-2 and TRBJ2-1; D ambiguous. The end of the DNA aligns better with TRBJ2-5, so the J call may be wrong. The CDR3 covers 14 residues. In germline, CDR1 is SGHTA, CDR2 FQGNSA.